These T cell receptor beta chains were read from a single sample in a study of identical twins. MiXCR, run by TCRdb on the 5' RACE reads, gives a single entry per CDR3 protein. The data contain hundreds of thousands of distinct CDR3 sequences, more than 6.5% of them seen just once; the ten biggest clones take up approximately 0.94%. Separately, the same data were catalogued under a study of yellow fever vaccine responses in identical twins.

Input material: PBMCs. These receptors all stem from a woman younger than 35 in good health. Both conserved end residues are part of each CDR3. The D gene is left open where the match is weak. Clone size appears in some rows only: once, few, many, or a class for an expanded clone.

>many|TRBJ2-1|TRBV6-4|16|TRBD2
CASSEVGLAGSNEQFF
TGTGCCAGCAGTGAAGTTGGACTAGCGGGAAGCAATGAGCAGTTCTTC
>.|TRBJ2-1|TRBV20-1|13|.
CSARSDPNNEQFF
TGCAGTGCTAGATCTGACCCAAACAATGAGCAGTTCTTC
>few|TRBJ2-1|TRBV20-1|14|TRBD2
CSARRREGSNEQFF
TGCAGTGCTAGAAGACGGGAGGGTTCTAATGAGCAGTTCTTC
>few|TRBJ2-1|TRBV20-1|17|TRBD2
CSARSRGLAGTRSEQFF
TGCAGTGCTAGATCCCGAGGACTAGCGGGGACCCGCAGTGAGCAGTTCTTC
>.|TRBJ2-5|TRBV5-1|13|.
CASSSTRGETQYF
TGCGCCAGCAGCTCGACTAGAGGGGAGACCCAGTACTTC
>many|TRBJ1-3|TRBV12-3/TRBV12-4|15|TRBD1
CASSPRQGLGNTIYF
TGTGCCAGCAGCCCGAGACAGGGGTTAGGAAACACCATATATTTT
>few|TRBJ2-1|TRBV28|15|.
CASSLPSSSRNEQFF
TGTGCCAGCAGTTTACCTTCTAGTAGCCGCAATGAGCAGTTCTTC
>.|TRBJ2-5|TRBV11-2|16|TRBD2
CASSSGLAGGAETQYF
TGTGCCAGCAGCTCGGGACTAGCGGGAGGAGCGGAGACCCAGTACTTC
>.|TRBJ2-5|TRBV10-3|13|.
CAIRGTVQETQYF
TGTGCCATCAGGGGGACCGTCCAAGAGACCCAGTACTTC
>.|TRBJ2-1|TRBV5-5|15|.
CASSLAELATNEQFF
TGTGCCAGCAGCTTGGCCGAGCTAGCGACCAATGAGCAGTTCTTC
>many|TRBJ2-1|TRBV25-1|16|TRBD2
CASSEYGRGGVYEQFF
TGTGCCAGCAGTGAATACGGGAGGGGTGGCGTCTATGAGCAGTTCTTC
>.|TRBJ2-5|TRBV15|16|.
CATSRPGRGHQETQYF
TGTGCCACCAGCAGACCGGGCAGGGGCCACCAAGAGACCCAGTACTTC
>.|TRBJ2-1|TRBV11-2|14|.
CASSLSRLKDEQFF
TGTGCCAGCAGCTTGAGCCGTTTAAAAGATGAGCAGTTCTTC
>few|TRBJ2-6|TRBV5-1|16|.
CASSLAVGTGANVLTF
TGCGCCAGCAGCTTGGCGGTAGGGACTGGGGCCAACGTCCTGACTTTC
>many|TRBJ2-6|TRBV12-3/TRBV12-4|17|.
CASSLRGRGSGANVLTF
TGTGCCAGCAGTTTGAGGGGCAGAGGATCTGGGGCCAACGTCCTGACTTTC
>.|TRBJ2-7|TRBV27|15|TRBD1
CASSRWTGGGDEQYF
TGTGCCAGCAGTCGATGGACAGGGGGTGGGGACGAGCAGTACTTC
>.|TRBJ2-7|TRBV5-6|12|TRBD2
CASSSTSAEQYF
TGTGCCAGCAGCTCCACTAGCGCCGAGCAGTACTTC